This T cell receptor (beta chain) was sequenced during a study of blood T cell repertoires in COVID-19. Study details: The samples span acute and convalescent COVID-19 from the United States, Italy and Spain. T cells, B-cell-depleted T cells, or PBMCs supplied cDNA or gDNA.

Under the authors' procedure: The assay estimated nucleated cells by amplifying reference gene primers. Profiled with immunoSEQ multiplex PCR; TCRdb holds only in-frame clones, not every one. V and J calls and clone size follow that table, whereas D and trimming were derived from the DNA. The profile shows some 150,000 clones, more than 80% of them singletons. CDR3 length: 12 amino acids. Germline assignment: CDR1 SGHVS and CDR2 FQNEAQ. V dropped 1 base and J dropped 6 bases, with 6 bases sitting between them. The clonotype was recovered from a man aged 55 to 70 with acute or convalescent COVID-19. Sequenced sample: peripheral blood. This chain uses TRBV7-8 with TRBJ1-2; D is possibly TRBD1 (5 bases). The CDR3 region is CASSLVGDGYTF. The CDR3 DNA sequence: TGTGCCAGCAGCTTAGTAGGGGATGGCTACACCTTC.